What follows are 21 T cell receptor beta chains derived from one specimen sequenced in a study of neurological immune-mediated disorders. One entry per CDR3 protein results from TCRdb running MiXCR on the 5' RACE reads. The sample contains roughly 62,000 distinct CDR3 sequences, about an eighth of which appear only once. The sample was PBMCs. The source of these receptors is a man aged 55 to 70 in good health.

This clonotype was seen at least ten times. V and J are TRBV19 and TRBJ1-1; D is unclear. V lost 5 bases and J 0 bases, leaving 4 bases between the germline ends. From germline, CDR1 is LNHDA and CDR2 SQIVND (reference sequence). The CDR3 runs to 12 residues. The CDR3 reads CASSRLNTEAFF. CDR3 DNA sequence: TGTGCCAGTAGTCGGCTGAACACTGAAGCTTTCTTT.

This clonotype was recorded many times. The gene calls are TRBV24-1 and TRBJ1-5; 7 bases align to TRBD1. V trimming: 0 bases; J trimming: 2 bases; junction bases outside the gene matches: 3. The CDR3 runs to 16 residues. In germline, CDR1 is KGHDR, CDR2 SFDVKD. CDR3 bases: TGTGCCACCAGTGATTTGAACAGGGGAGGCAATCAGCCCCAGCATTTT. Its translation is CATSDLNRGGNQPQHF.

This clonotype was found many times. The chain couples TRBV3-1 to TRBJ2-5; D is perhaps TRBD2 (6 bases). The CDR3 loop spans 14 amino acids. Between the trimmed V and J ends, which lost 5 bases and 4 bases, there was a span of 14 bases. In germline, CDR1 is LGHDT, CDR2 YNNKEL (reference sequence). CDR3 loop: CASSSWGERETQYF. As DNA, the CDR3 is TGTGCCAGCAGCTCTTGGGGGGAGCGAGAGACCCAGTACTTC.

There are many counts of this clonotype. The chain couples TRBV6-2 or TRBV6-3 to TRBJ2-4; 9 bases map to TRBD2. CDR3 length: 19 residues. V shed 7 bases and J 0 bases; nucleotides not matched to a gene: 16. The germline CDR1 and CDR2 sequences are MNHEY and SVGEGT. The CDR3 spells CASTLGGASGALAKNIQYF. DNA of the CDR3: TGTGCCAGCACCTTGGGGGGGGCTAGCGGGGCATTAGCCAAAAACATTCAGTACTTC.

This clonotype was seen many times. The CDR3 here is CSAPLQGGTEAFF. The CDR3 DNA follows: TGCAGTGCCCCCCTACAGGGTGGCACTGAAGCTTTCTTT. The chain recombines TRBV20-1 with TRBJ1-1, with D possibly TRBD1 on 6 matching bases. The CDR3 consists of 13 residues. In germline, CDR1 is DFQATT, CDR2 SNEGSKA (reference sequence). Trimming cost V 6 bases and J 4 bases, with 15 bases left between them.

This clonotype was counted many times. The chain carries TRBV14 and TRBJ2-7, with D perhaps TRBD2 (5 bases). The CDR3 has 11 amino acids. Trimming left V 4 bases short and J 7 bases short, with 8 bases between. Germline lookup yields CDR1 SGHDN and CDR2 FVKESK. CDR3 nucleotides: TGTGCCAGCAGCCGAACGGGAGAGCAGTACTTC. Amino acid sequence: CASSRTGEQYF.

This clonotype was recorded a few times. The CDR3 nucleotides read TGTGCCAGCAGTTACCCCACAGGCGGGGGAGCTTTCTTT. Its protein product is CASSYPTGGGAFF. The chain couples TRBV6-5 to TRBJ1-1; a possible D gene is TRBD1 (5 bases). Trimming cost V 2 bases and J 10 bases, with 14 bases left between them. The CDR3 consists of 13 residues. Germline V gives CDR1 MNHEY, CDR2 SVGAGI.

This clonotype was recorded many times. This sequence joins TRBV28 and TRBJ2-3; 9 nucleotides align to TRBD1. The CDR3 is made up of 13 amino acids. Germline loops: CDR1 MDHEN, CDR2 SYDVKM. The junction had 4 bases not matched to a gene; V was cut back by 11 bases and J by 1 base. The CDR3 coding sequence is TGTGCCGTTGGGGACAGGGGCACAGATACGCAGTATTTT. Residues: CAVGDRGTDTQYF.

This clonotype occurred many times. V gene TRBV7-2 combines with J gene TRBJ2-7, with 9 bases lining up with TRBD2. Germline loops: CDR1 SGHTA, CDR2 FQGNSA. This CDR3 comprises 14 residues. With 5 bases clipped from V and 4 bases from J, the junction kept 6 bases outside the gene matches. CDR3 in amino acids: CASSRSSGAYEQYF. CDR3 DNA sequence: TGTGCCAGCAGCCGATCTAGCGGGGCGTACGAGCAGTACTTC.

This clonotype showed up many times. The chain is built from TRBV7-9 and TRBJ2-7; the D gene is possibly TRBD2 (5 bases). Trimming left V 5 bases short and J 2 bases short, with 10 bases between. CDR1 is SEHNR, CDR2 FQNEAQ, per germline (reference sequence). This CDR3 contains 13 residues. CDR3 bases: TGTGCCAGCAGCGGTAGCGCGACCTACGAGCAGTACTTC. It codes for CASSGSATYEQYF.

This clonotype appeared many times. V gene TRBV5-1 combines with J gene TRBJ1-2; D unresolved. CDR3 length: 15 residues. CDR1 is SGHRS, CDR2 YFSETQ, per germline. Trimming left V 0 bases short and J 3 bases short, with 12 bases between. The CDR3 DNA is TGCGCCAGCAGCTTGGCCGAGGGCGCGGACTATGGCTACACCTTC. Translated, it gives CASSLAEGADYGYTF.

This chain uses TRBV20-1 with TRBJ1-1; no reliable D call. The CDR3 is made up of 14 amino acids. Germline V gives CDR1 DFQATT, CDR2 SNEGSKA (reference sequence). Trimming shortened V by 6 bases and J by 3 bases, and 17 bases separated the two germline ends. The CDR3 sequence: CSAKKPGSDTEAFF. CDR3 sequence (DNA): TGCAGTGCCAAAAAGCCGGGTAGCGACACTGAAGCTTTCTTT.

This clonotype has a count of ten or more. The chain combines TRBV18 with TRBJ2-1; 8 bases are shared with TRBD1. CDR3 size: 16 residues. The germline V gene encodes CDR1 KGHSH and CDR2 LQKENI. J lost 4 bases, V lost 2 bases, and 7 bases had no gene match. The CDR3, as DNA: TGTGCCAGCTCACCAGCAGGGGGCGCGGGATACAATGAGCAGTTCTTC. Translating it yields CASSPAGGAGYNEQFF.

This clonotype was detected ten times or more. The chain uses TRBV5-1 and TRBJ2-3, with 10 bases identical to TRBD1. Looked up from germline, CDR1 is SGHRS and CDR2 is YFSETQ. The CDR3 runs to 13 residues. V lost 6 bases and J lost 8; bases outside the gene matches: 6. This CDR3 reads CASIGTGEVTQYF. For the CDR3, the DNA is TGCGCCAGCATAGGGACAGGGGAGGTTACGCAGTATTTT.

This clonotype was recorded many times. The chain recombines TRBV2 with TRBJ1-2; D not resolved. Germline CDR1 is SNHLY and CDR2 is FYNNEI. The length of the CDR3 is 13 residues. The V gene lost 6 bases and the J gene lost 5 bases, with 13 bases spanning the gap. CDR3 residues: CASSPGRGYGYTF. The CDR3 DNA is TGTGCCAGCAGCCCCGGGCGGGGATATGGCTACACCTTC.

The V call is TRBV7-2, the J call TRBJ1-1, with D tentatively TRBD1 (5 bases). Germline V CDR1 and CDR2: SGHTA, FQGNSA. V lost 1 base to trimming and J lost 6 bases, with 6 bases between them. The CDR3 length is 12 residues. CDR3 bases: TGTGCCAGCAGCTTAGGGACACCTGAAGCTTTCTTT. Encoded protein: CASSLGTPEAFF.

This clonotype was recorded at least ten times. One junction end does not reproduce the germline sequence, and a read error may be involved. This sequence joins TRBV12-3 or TRBV12-4 and TRBJ2-5, with D uncertain. The CDR3 runs to 14 residues. CDR3 sequence: CASSLRRQQEPQYF. The CDR3 DNA reads TGTGCCAGCAGTTTACGTCGGCAGCAAGAGCCCCAGTACTTC.

This clonotype was found many times. The chain employs TRBV9 and TRBJ1-1; D is unresolved. Trimming cost V 0 bases and J 6 bases, with 12 bases left between them. Germline lookup yields CDR1 SGDLS and CDR2 YYNGEE. The CDR3 totals 14 residues. DNA for the CDR3: TGTGCCAGCAGCGTAGATTGGACCGTCCCTGAAGCTTTCTTT. Protein: CASSVDWTVPEAFF.

This clonotype was picked up many times. The chain recombines TRBV7-2 with TRBJ1-5, with 12 bases aligning to TRBD1. V gave up 5 bases and J gave up 7 bases; unmatched junction bases: 12. The germline V gene has CDR1 SGHTA and CDR2 FQGNSA. The CDR3 is 17 residues long. CDR3 loop: CASSPGTGGRERQPQHF. The DNA of the CDR3 is TGTGCCAGCAGCCCAGGGACAGGGGGCCGGGAGCGACAGCCCCAGCATTTT.

This clonotype appeared many times. As the CDR3 is not closed by the conserved phenylalanine or tryptophan, this likely results from a read error. The limits of the CDR3 on the DNA are not certain, so only TCRdb's listed CDR3 is given. This chain connects TRBV4-2 to TRBJ1-1. The CDR3 adds up to 14 amino acids, both ends counted. Germline values: CDR1 LGHNA, CDR2 YNFKEQ. The CDR3 reads CASSQDRGGVKLSL.

This clonotype was detected ten times or more. The CDR3 DNA reads as TGTGCCAGCAGTTACAGCTCTGGGGCCAACGTCCTGACTTTC. Protein product: CASSYSSGANVLTF. The chain employs TRBV6-2 or TRBV6-3 and TRBJ2-6; D unclear. CDR3 length equals 14 residues. Trimming removed 2 bases from V and 0 bases from J, with 2 bases in between. Germline CDR1 and CDR2: MNHEY and SVGEGT.